The source of this TCR beta chain is a study of T cells in Graves' hyperthyroidism and ophthalmopathy (dated by TCRdb to between 2018 and 2021). For the study in its entirety: Peripheral blood samples were taken at initial diagnosis, before any treatment was given. TCR V-J signatures able to tell the groups apart were searched for in a discovery cohort of more than 90 patients, of whom roughly 42 had Graves' ophthalmopathy and 55 to 60 had stable Graves' hyperthyroidism. An independent validation cohort of about 20 hyperthyroidism patients and approximately 15 patients who later progressed to ophthalmopathy tested prospective prediction of ophthalmopathy. For training and testing, the 80 to 100 patients in the discovery cohort were randomly divided in a 7:3 ratio. In addition, the study compared T-cell repertoires in thyroid tissue and in blood from about six Graves' hyperthyroidism patients. Once sampling was done, hyperthyroidism patients were given methimazole at a starting dose of 30 mg daily, whereas ophthalmopathy patients were given high-dose intravenous methylprednisolone. TCR Vbeta CDR3 sequencing of 135 peripheral blood samples (roughly 41 ophthalmopathy, under 80 hyperthyroidism and some 17 progressor patients) is reported in the paper.

In the ophthalmopathy patients, disease was moderately to severely active, with a Clinical Activity Score of 3 or more, a NOSPECS grade of 4 or more, and a duration of less than 3 months. The study excluded patients with uncontrolled infections, other autoimmune diseases, pregnancy or lactation. Diagnoses were established on the basis of clinical symptoms, serum thyroxine and TRAb, thyroid ultrasound, and orbital computed tomography. PBMCs were separated from over 9 ml of fresh peripheral blood using Ficoll-Paque density gradient centrifugation. Trizol reagent was used to extract total RNA, and RNA quality was then checked on an Agilent 2100 Bioanalyzer. Amplification of TCR beta CDR3 regions was carried out from RNA transcripts. A first-round RT-PCR of the TCR CDR3 used the HTBI primer set with the Qiagen OneStep RT-PCR kit. The libraries were constructed in a second round of multiplex PCR and then size-selected and purified. The libraries were sequenced on an Illumina HiSeq2000 using paired-end 100 bp reads. The published analysis was carried out like this. Raw data were processed with SOAPnuke, discarding reads with adapters, uncalled bases, mean Phred below 15, or no exact constant-primer or identifier match. COPE v1.2.5 was used to merge high-quality paired reads, and clonotypes were defined as unique nucleotide sequences. MiTCR v1.1 was used to align clonotypes to the IMGT TRBV, TRBD and TRBJ reference segments. The analysis included only V-J combinations with a frequency above 0.0001, which together covered about 99% of the repertoires. The TCS score was defined as F50 (clonal expansion) divided by E x V (chaos), with BLOSUM62-based TCRdist calculated between CDR3 peptides within each V-J. Welch's t-statistics and random forest reduced roughly 540 V-J features to roughly 13, which were used in a naive Bayes classifier (R e1071). TCRdb reprocessed the public reads (quality trimming at Q25 with fastp, clone calling with MiXCR) and kept in-frame beta chains. Rows with a matching CDR3 protein are joined into one entry that keeps the most common DNA and genes. TCRdb's processing, not the study's, gives the V and J calls here. The sample table lists around 600,000 distinct CDR3 sequences, roughly 15% of them with a count of one. The ten largest clones take up roughly an eighth of the sample.

With respect to this clonotype: Which antigen it targets is not known. It has no much larger one-base neighbor in the sample; base qualities were not kept.

CDR1 and CDR2, per the germline V gene (reference sequence), are LNHNV and YYDKDF. The CDR3 holds 20 amino acids from the cysteine to the phenylalanine. Of the read, only the CDR3 DNA is kept; its 60 bases are in frame from base 1. Here V drops 5 bases and J drops 3 bases, and the junction holds 24 bases not matched to any gene. The research as a whole found: A 13 V-J signature model separated ophthalmopathy from stable hyperthyroidism, with roughly 88% sensitivity and 81.08% specificity in cross-validation and 80%/75% in testing. Most expanded thyroid clonotypes (frequency above 0.001) were also detected in blood, a finding suggesting that blood repertoires may reflect thyroid immune responses. Sample size was not statistically predetermined, and investigators were not blinded to group allocation. In validation, the model predicted progression to ophthalmopathy with about 71% sensitivity and less than 75% specificity, a median of 6.5 months before onset.

The sequence is built from TRBV15 and TRBJ2-7; 8 of the junction bases match TRBD1. The sequenced material came from blood. This clonotype was sampled from a woman aged 50 to 60 with Graves' ophthalmopathy. The CDR3 sequence is CATSGEPGGNPWGAYYEQYF. The DNA sequence follows: TGTGCCACCAGCGGTGAACCAGGGGGCAACCCATGGGGGGCCTACTACGAGCAGTACTTC.